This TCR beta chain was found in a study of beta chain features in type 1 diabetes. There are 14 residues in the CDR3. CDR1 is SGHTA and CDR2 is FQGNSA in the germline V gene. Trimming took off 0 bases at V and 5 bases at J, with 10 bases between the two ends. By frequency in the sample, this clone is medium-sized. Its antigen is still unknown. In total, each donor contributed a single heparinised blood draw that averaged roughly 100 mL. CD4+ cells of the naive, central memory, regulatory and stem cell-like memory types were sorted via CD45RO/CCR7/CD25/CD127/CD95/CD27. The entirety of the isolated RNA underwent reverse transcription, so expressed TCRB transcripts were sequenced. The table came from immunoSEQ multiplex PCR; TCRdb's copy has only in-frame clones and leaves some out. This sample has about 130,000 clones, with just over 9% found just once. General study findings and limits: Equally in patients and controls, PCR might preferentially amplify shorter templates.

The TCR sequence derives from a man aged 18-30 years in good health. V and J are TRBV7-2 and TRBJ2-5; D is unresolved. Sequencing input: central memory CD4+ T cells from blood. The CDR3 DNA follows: TGTGCCAGCAGCTTAGCGGTCCTCAGGGAGACCCAGTACTTC. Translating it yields CASSLAVLRETQYF.